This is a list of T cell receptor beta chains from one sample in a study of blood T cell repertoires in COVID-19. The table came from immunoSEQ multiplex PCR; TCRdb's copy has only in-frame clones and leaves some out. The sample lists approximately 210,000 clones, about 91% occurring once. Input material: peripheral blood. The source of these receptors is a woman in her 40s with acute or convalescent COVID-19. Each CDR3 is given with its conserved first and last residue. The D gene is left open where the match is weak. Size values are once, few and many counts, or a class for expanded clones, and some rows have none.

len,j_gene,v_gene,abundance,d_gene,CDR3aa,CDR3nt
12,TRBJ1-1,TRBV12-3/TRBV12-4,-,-,CASSAAGTEAFF,TGTGCCAGCAGTGCTGCAGGTACTGAAGCTTTCTTT
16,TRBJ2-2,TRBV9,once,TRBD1,CASSIQGAGHDGELFF,TGTGCCAGCAGCATCCAGGGGGCTGGGCATGACGGGGAGCTGTTTTTT
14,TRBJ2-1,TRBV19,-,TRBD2,CASSMTTSGGTQFF,TGTGCCAGTAGTATGACGACTAGCGGGGGGACGCAGTTCTTC
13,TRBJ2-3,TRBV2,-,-,CASLRTGTDTQYF,TGTGCCAGCCTGAGGACTGGCACAGATACGCAGTATTTT
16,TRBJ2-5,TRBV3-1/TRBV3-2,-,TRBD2,CASSQTVPSGVETQYF,TGTGCCAGCAGCCAAACCGTTCCCAGCGGGGTGGAGACCCAGTACTTC
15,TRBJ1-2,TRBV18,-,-,CASSPTQASNYGYTF,TGTGCCAGCTCCCCGACCCAGGCCTCTAACTATGGCTACACCTTC
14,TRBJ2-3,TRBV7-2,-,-,CASSFGGSADTQYF,TGTGCCAGCAGCTTTGGGGGCAGCGCAGATACGCAGTATTTT
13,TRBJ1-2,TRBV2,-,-,CASSPGGGYGYTF,TGTGCCAGCAGCCCGGGGGGCGGCTATGGCTACACCTTC
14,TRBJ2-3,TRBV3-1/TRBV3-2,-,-,CASSQSGSTDTQYF,TGTGCCAGCAGCCAAAGCGGCAGCACAGATACGCAGTATTTT
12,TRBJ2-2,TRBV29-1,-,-,CSAPGDTGELFF,TGCAGCGCCCCGGGAGACACCGGGGAGCTGTTTTTT
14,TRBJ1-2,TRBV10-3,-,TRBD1,CAISGGGQADGYTF,TGTGCCATCAGTGGGGGCGGACAGGCGGATGGCTACACCTTC
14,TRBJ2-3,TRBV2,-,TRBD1,CATTQGGQPDTQYF,TGTGCCACCACGCAAGGGGGCCAACCAGATACGCAGTATTTT
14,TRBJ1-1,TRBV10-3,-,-,CAISSRAGLTEAFF,TGTGCCATCAGTTCCCGGGCGGGTTTGACTGAAGCTTTCTTT
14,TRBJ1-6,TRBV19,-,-,CASSILQDNSPLHF,TGTGCCAGTAGTATACTACAGGATAATTCACCCCTCCACTTT
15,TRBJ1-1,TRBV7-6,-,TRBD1,CASSLAQTGGSEAFF,TGTGCCAGCAGCTTAGCGCAGACAGGGGGTTCCGAAGCTTTCTTT
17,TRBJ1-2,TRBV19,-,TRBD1,CASSTVGGTGGTDGYTF,TGTGCCAGTAGTACGGTTGGGGGGACAGGGGGCACGGATGGCTACACCTTC
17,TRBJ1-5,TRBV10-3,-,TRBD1,CAISESHRGRGDQPQHF,TGTGCCATCAGTGAGTCCCACAGGGGGCGAGGGGATCAGCCCCAGCATTTT
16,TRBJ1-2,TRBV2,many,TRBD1,CASSERLAGGGYGYTF,TGTGCCAGCAGTGAAAGGCTCGCAGGGGGCGGTTATGGCTACACCTTC
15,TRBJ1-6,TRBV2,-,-,CASRILRGPNSPLHF,TGTGCCAGCAGAATCCTTCGAGGCCCAAATTCACCCCTCCACTTT
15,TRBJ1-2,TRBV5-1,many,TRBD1,CASSLSTQGDYGYTF,TGCGCCAGCAGCTTGAGTACACAGGGGGACTATGGCTACACCTTC
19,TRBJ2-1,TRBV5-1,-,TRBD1,CASSSEDWTGSNLPYEQFF,TGCGCCAGCAGCTCCGAAGACTGGACAGGGTCCAACCTACCCTATGAGCAGTTCTTC
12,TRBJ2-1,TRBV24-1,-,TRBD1,CATRGQLNEQFF,TGTGCCACCAGGGGACAGCTAAATGAGCAGTTCTTC
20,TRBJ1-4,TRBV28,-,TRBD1,CASSFELDRGLAVTNEKLFF,TGTGCCAGCAGTTTCGAGTTGGACAGGGGGTTGGCTGTGACTAATGAAAAACTGTTTTTT
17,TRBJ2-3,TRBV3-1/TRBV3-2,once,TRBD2,CASSKTSGVTSTDTQYF,TGTGCCAGCAGCAAAACTAGCGGGGTCACTAGCACAGATACGCAGTATTTT
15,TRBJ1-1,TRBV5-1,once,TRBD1,CASSLDFGTGGVGFF,TGCGCCAGCAGTCTTGACTTTGGGACAGGGGGCGTCGGTTTCTTT
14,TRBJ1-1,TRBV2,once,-,CASSASAMNTEAFF,TGTGCCAGCAGTGCTAGCGCCATGAACACTGAAGCTTTCTTT
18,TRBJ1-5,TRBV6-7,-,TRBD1,CASRNRGTGVLIGQPQHF,TGTGCCAGCAGAAATCGGGGGACAGGGGTGTTGATTGGTCAGCCCCAGCATTTT
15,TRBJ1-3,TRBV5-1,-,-,CASSLVTGQGNTIYF,TGCGCCAGCAGCTTGGTGACAGGACAAGGAAACACCATATATTTT